Below, 30 T cell receptor beta chains from the same sample are listed, as sequenced in a study of blood T cell repertoires in COVID-19. Measured with immunoSEQ multiplex PCR; TCRdb has only the in-frame clones, and not every one. The sample holds 450,000 or so clones, 89% seen once. The sequenced sample consisted of peripheral blood. These receptors all stem from a man aged 18 to 29 with COVID-19, enrolled during active disease.

The rearrangement uses TRBV25-1 and TRBJ1-1, with 7 bases identical to TRBD1. Looked up from germline, CDR1 is MGHDK and CDR2 is SYGVNS. CDR3 length: 13 residues. V lost 9 bases, J lost 5 bases, and 9 bases stayed unmatched. The DNA of the CDR3 is TGTGCCAGTATTGACAGGGAAAATACTGAAGCTTTCTTT. Its protein is CASIDRENTEAFF.

The V and J genes are TRBV4-2 and TRBJ2-1, with 9 bases that match TRBD2. V was pared by 3 bases and J by 8 bases, with 29 bases of the junction left unmatched. CDR3 length: 22 residues. CDR1 LGHNA and CDR2 YNFKEQ come from the germline V gene. The CDR3 sequence: CASSHIFLPGTSSETGTDEQFF. CDR3 DNA: TGTGCCAGCAGCCACATATTTTTGCCCGGGACTAGCTCGGAGACGGGCACGGATGAGCAGTTCTTC.

The genes are TRBV6-5 and TRBJ2-7, with 9 bases that match TRBD1. Losses at the gene ends were 6 bases for V and 6 bases for J; bases not matched to a gene: 9. Germline loops: CDR1 MNHEY, CDR2 SVGAGI. The CDR3 has 14 residues. For the CDR3, the DNA is TGTGCCAGCAGCTCGGACAGGGGTCTAGCCGAGCAGTACTTC. As protein: CASSSDRGLAEQYF.

The chain employs TRBV29-1 and TRBJ2-7, with 7 bases matching TRBD1. This CDR3 has 15 residues. In germline, CDR1 is SQVTM, CDR2 ANQGSEA. V lost 5 bases to trimming and J lost 2 bases; unmatched junction nucleotides: 12. The CDR3 coding sequence is TGCAGCGTTCTAAATACAGGGGTTTATCCCTACGAGCAGTACTTC. It translates to CSVLNTGVYPYEQYF.

The CDR3 protein is CASSHFQDRGTEAFF. In DNA form, the CDR3 reads TGCGCCAGCAGCCACTTTCAGGACAGGGGGACTGAAGCTTTCTTT. The chain is built from TRBV4-1 and TRBJ1-1, with 10 bases fitting TRBD1. The junction had 6 bases not matched to a gene; V was cut back by 3 bases and J by 5 bases. Germline V gene lookup returns CDR1 MGHRA and CDR2 YSYEKL. The length of the CDR3 is 15 residues.

The gene calls are TRBV5-6 and TRBJ2-2; 10 bases map to TRBD1. The V and J ends lost 4 bases and 7 bases, in that order; junction bases with no gene match: 10. This CDR3 is built from 16 residues. Germline loops: CDR1 SGHDT, CDR2 YYEEEE. Here the CDR3 DNA reads TGTGCCAGCAGCATTGCCGGGACAGGGGTAGACGGGGAGCTGTTTTTT. Translation: CASSIAGTGVDGELFF. Full variable domain (outside the CDR3, taken from reference TRBV5-6 and TRBJ2-2): DAGVTQSPTHLIKTRGQQVTLRCSPKSGHDTVSWYQQALGQGPQFIFQYYEEEERQRGNFPDRFSGHQFPNYSSELNVNALLLGDSALYLCASSIAGTGVDGELFFGEGSRLTVL.

The chain has TRBV14 and TRBJ2-7; D is unclear. Per germline, CDR1 SGHDN and CDR2 FVKESK. Trimming removed 0 bases at V and 6 bases at J, with 15 bases between. The length of the CDR3 is 15 residues. The CDR3 is CASSQDLLVRGEQYF. The CDR3 DNA reads as TGTGCCAGCAGCCAAGATCTTCTAGTCCGAGGCGAGCAGTACTTC.

This chain connects TRBV19 to TRBJ1-1; 11 bases are shared with TRBD1. The length of the CDR3 is 15 residues. The germline V gene has CDR1 LNHDA and CDR2 SQIVND (reference sequence). The V segment lost 5 bases and the J segment 3 bases; nucleotides outside the gene matches: 5. The CDR3 reads CASSLGQGAYTEAFF. CDR3 DNA sequence: TGTGCCAGTAGTCTAGGACAGGGGGCGTACACTGAAGCTTTCTTT.

This chain uses TRBV19 with TRBJ2-1; TRBD1 matches at 8 bases. CDR3 length equals 14 residues. Germline values: CDR1 LNHDA, CDR2 SQIVND (reference sequence). V was clipped by 4 bases and J by 4 bases; unmatched bases: 3. In DNA, the CDR3 is TGTGCCAGTAGTACAGGGGGCTCGTACAATGAGCAGTTCTTC. This codes for CASSTGGSYNEQFF.

This clone came up a few times. The chain links TRBV11-2 to TRBJ1-6; no clear D gene. Trimming pared 1 base from V and 0 bases from J, leaving 7 bases between. This CDR3 contains 16 residues. CDR1 and CDR2 (germline): SGHAT, FQNNGV. CDR3: CASSLGSASYNSPLHF. CDR3 sequence (DNA): TGTGCCAGCAGCTTAGGGAGCGCCTCCTATAATTCACCCCTCCACTTT.

The chain carries TRBV29-1 and TRBJ1-1, with 7 bases aligning to TRBD1. Trimming removed 6 bases from V and 8 bases from J; junction bases left unmatched: 12. Germline V gene sequence: CDR1 SQVTM, CDR2 ANQGSEA. The CDR3 has 13 residues. The CDR3 DNA reads TGCAGCGTCCACCACCGGGACAGCAAAGAAGCTTTCTTT. Its protein is CSVHHRDSKEAFF. Based on the CDR3 plus reference TRBV29-1 and TRBJ1-1, the full variable domain is SAVISQKPSRDICQRGTSLTIQCQVDSQVTMMFWYRQQPGQSLTLIATANQGSEATYESGFVIDKFPISRPNLTFSTLTVSNMSPEDSSIYLCSVHHRDSKEAFFGQGTRLTVV.

The DNA of the CDR3 is TGTGCCAGCAGTCAACCAGGACTTAACAATGAGCAGTTCTTC. Translated, it gives CASSQPGLNNEQFF. The chain combines TRBV5-8 with TRBJ2-1; TRBD2 might be the D (5 bases). This CDR3 is 14 amino acids long. CDR1 SGHTS and CDR2 YDEGEE come from the germline V gene. V shed 5 bases and J shed 5 bases, with 14 bases lying between them.

V gene TRBV12-5 combines with J gene TRBJ2-6, with 11 bases fitting TRBD2. V shed 6 bases and J 0 bases; nucleotides not matched to a gene: 1. This CDR3 comprises 16 residues. Looked up from germline, CDR1 is LGHNT and CDR2 is FRNRAP. The chain's CDR3 is CASGTSGNSGANVLTF. CDR3 in DNA: TGTGCTAGTGGGACTAGCGGGAACTCTGGGGCCAACGTCCTGACTTTC. The full variable domain, completed using reference TRBV12-5 and TRBJ2-6, is DARVTQTPRHKVTEMGQEVTMRCQPILGHNTVFWYRQTMMQGLELLAYFRNRAPLDDSGMPKDRFSAEMPDATLATLKIQPSEPRDSAVYFCASGTSGNSGANVLTFGAGSRLTVL.

This chain joins TRBV27 and TRBJ2-1; the D is unclear. V gave up 3 bases and J gave up 4 bases, with 13 bases separating them. The CDR3 has 15 residues. Germline V gives CDR1 MNHEY, CDR2 SMNVEV (reference sequence). In nucleotides, the CDR3 is TGTGCCAGCAGTTTTTACCGGGTAACGTACAATGAGCAGTTCTTC. This sequence encodes CASSFYRVTYNEQFF.

The chain couples TRBV4-1 to TRBJ2-3; 9 bases map to TRBD1. In germline, CDR1 is MGHRA, CDR2 YSYEKL. V lost 4 bases to trimming and J lost 2 bases; unmatched junction nucleotides: 7. CDR3 length equals 16 residues. The CDR3 sequence: CASSPGTGIITDTQYF. In DNA, the CDR3 is TGCGCCAGCAGCCCCGGGACAGGGATAATCACAGATACGCAGTATTTT.

CDR3 in DNA: TGTGCCTGGAGTGTGGGGGGTTTGGCCACTGAAGCTTTCTTT. Protein product: CAWSVGGLATEAFF. The V gene is TRBV30, the J gene TRBJ1-1; a possible D gene is TRBD1 (5 bases). This CDR3 region has 14 residues. V was clipped by 0 bases and J by 4 bases, with 12 bases between them. The germline CDR1 and CDR2 sequences are GTSNPN and SVGIG (reference sequence).

The V gene is TRBV11-2, the J gene TRBJ2-3; a weak D match, TRBD1 (5 bases). Germline values: CDR1 SGHAT, CDR2 FQNNGV. V lost 5 bases to trimming and J lost 3 bases, with 15 bases between them. This CDR3 comprises 15 residues. As DNA, the CDR3 is TGTGCCAGCAGCCCCCAACGACAGAATACAGATACGCAGTATTTT. It translates to CASSPQRQNTDTQYF. Filled out from reference TRBV11-2 and TRBJ2-3, the complete variable domain reads EAGVAQSPRYKIIEKRQSVAFWCNPISGHATLYWYQQILGQGPKLLIQFQNNGVVDDSQLPKDRFSAERLKGVDSTLKIQPAKLEDSAVYLCASSPQRQNTDTQYFGPGTRLTVL.

This clone was counted between two and nine times. The chain couples TRBV25-1 to TRBJ1-1; unclear D gene. The germline CDR1 and CDR2 sequences are MGHDK and SYGVNS. V was shortened by 1 base and J by 2 bases, with 17 bases between the two germline ends. This CDR3 comprises 17 residues. CDR3 sequence reads: CASSESLEVPTNTEAFF. The CDR3 coding sequence is TGTGCCAGCAGTGAATCTCTTGAGGTCCCCACTAACACTGAAGCTTTCTTT.

The rearrangement joins TRBV6-1 to TRBJ2-3; D is possibly TRBD2 (5 bases). Per the germline V gene, CDR1 is MNHNS and CDR2 is SASEGT. V was pared by 1 base and J by 8 bases, with 10 bases between. The CDR3 sequence is 13 residues long. The CDR3 sequence: CASSEDLARTQYF. In DNA form, the CDR3 reads TGTGCCAGCAGTGAAGATCTAGCTCGTACGCAGTATTTT.

V and J are TRBV3-1 (or the pseudogene TRBV3-2) and TRBJ2-1; 11 nucleotides match TRBD2. Trimming took 4 bases from V and 4 from J; bases not matched to a gene: 9. Germline V lookup: CDR1 LGHDT, CDR2 YNNKEL (reference sequence). The CDR3 contains 17 residues. Here the CDR3 DNA reads TGTGCCAGCAGCCCACCTCTCGGGACTAGCGGATACAATGAGCAGTTCTTC. Residues: CASSPPLGTSGYNEQFF.

The V call is TRBV15, the J call TRBJ2-7, with TRBD1 matching over 11 bases. Trimming cost V 3 bases and J 7 bases; bases outside gene matches: 8. The length of the CDR3 is 15 residues. Germline V gene data show CDR1 as LNHNV and CDR2 as YYDKDF (reference sequence). DNA of the CDR3: TGTGCCACCAGCAGCCGGGACAGGGGGATCTCGGAGCAGTACTTC. This codes for CATSSRDRGISEQYF. Using reference TRBV15 and TRBJ2-7 for the parts outside the CDR3, the full variable domain is DAMVIQNPRYQVTQFGKPVTLSCSQTLNHNVMYWYQQKSSQAPKLLFHYYDKDFNNEADTPDNFQSRRPNTSFCFLDIRSPGLGDTAMYLCATSSRDRGISEQYFGPGTRLTVT.

The CDR3 DNA is TGTGCCAGCAGCTTCTCGCGGGAGGCGGGGGTCGCCGGGGAGCTGTTTTTT. Translated: CASSFSREAGVAGELFF. The chain joins TRBV7-9 to TRBJ2-2; TRBD2 matches 8 bases. The CDR3 loop spans 17 amino acids. The junction had 12 bases not matched to a gene; V was cut back by 3 bases and J by 6 bases. Germline V gene lookup returns CDR1 SEHNR and CDR2 FQNEAQ (reference sequence).

The V gene is TRBV3-1 (or the pseudogene TRBV3-2), the J gene TRBJ1-5, with 7 nucleotides matching TRBD1. CDR1 LGHDT and CDR2 YNNKEL come from the germline V gene (reference sequence). The CDR3 length is 15 residues. Trimming at V came to 4 bases and at J to 7 bases, leaving 10 bases not matched to a gene. The CDR3 reads CASSPTGEAGQPQHF. The CDR3 DNA sequence: TGTGCCAGCAGCCCAACAGGGGAGGCGGGGCAGCCCCAGCATTTT.

The rearrangement joins TRBV2 to TRBJ2-7; tentatively, D is TRBD1 (6 bases). CDR3 length: 14 residues. V was cut by 7 bases and J by 2 bases, with 15 bases left in between. Germline V gene lookup returns CDR1 SNHLY and CDR2 FYNNEI. The CDR3 coding sequence is TGTGCCAGCACTCCCCCTCAGGGGCCCTACGAGCAGTACTTC. It translates to CASTPPQGPYEQYF.

This sequence joins TRBV2 and TRBJ2-3; TRBD2 matches 7 bases. Trimming cost V 7 bases and J 0 bases; bases outside gene matches: 4. Germline V gives CDR1 SNHLY, CDR2 FYNNEI. The CDR3 sequence is 14 residues long. The chain's CDR3 is CASTLAVSTDTQYF. CDR3 nucleotide sequence: TGTGCCAGCACTCTAGCGGTGAGCACAGATACGCAGTATTTT.

V is TRBV6-1 and J is TRBJ2-2, with 8 bases that match TRBD1. Germline trimming cut 3 bases from V and 4 bases from J; bases unmatched to any gene: 4. Germline V lookup: CDR1 MNHNS, CDR2 SASEGT. This CDR3 region has 15 residues. CDR3 loop: CASSDRGLSTGELFF. CDR3 DNA sequence: TGTGCCAGCAGTGACAGGGGGCTGAGCACCGGGGAGCTGTTTTTT.

This sequence joins TRBV7-9 and TRBJ2-3, with a possible D match to TRBD2 (5 bases). The CDR3 is made up of 16 amino acids. Germline V CDR1 and CDR2: SEHNR, FQNEAQ (reference sequence). V shed 5 bases and J shed 5 bases, with 20 bases lying between them. The CDR3 reads CASSPPVREARDTQYF. The CDR3, as DNA: TGTGCCAGCAGCCCTCCGGTACGGGAAGCGCGAGATACGCAGTATTTT.

This rearrangement joins TRBV27 to TRBJ2-5; a weak D match, TRBD1 (6 bases). Germline V lookup: CDR1 MNHEY, CDR2 SMNVEV (reference sequence). V lost 6 bases to trimming and J lost 1 base, with 15 bases between them. The CDR3 totals 15 residues. The DNA of the CDR3 is TGTGCCAGCAGGCCAACAGGGAATGCCCAAGAGACCCAGTACTTC. It specifies CASRPTGNAQETQYF.

The genes are TRBV7-3 and TRBJ2-1, with D tentatively TRBD2 (6 bases). Trimming shortened V by 5 bases and J by 4 bases, and 18 bases separated the two germline ends. CDR1 SGHTA and CDR2 FQGTGA come from the germline V gene. CDR3 length: 16 residues. CDR3 nucleotides: TGTGCCAGCAGCCTCAACCAGGGCGGGGTTTACAATGAGCAGTTCTTC. This translates into CASSLNQGGVYNEQFF.

This clone has only a few counts. The CDR3 spells CAWRGDSLGNTEAFF. CDR3 bases: TGTGCCTGGAGGGGGGACAGCCTGGGGAACACTGAAGCTTTCTTT. The chain is built from TRBV30 and TRBJ1-1, with 7 bases lining up with TRBD1. V was pared by 3 bases and J by 1 base, with 8 bases of the junction left unmatched. This CDR3 has 15 amino acids. Germline V gene sequence: CDR1 GTSNPN, CDR2 SVGIG (reference sequence).